The 8 T cell receptor beta chains given below trace back to one sample, sequenced in a study of T cell responses to AZD1222 COVID-19 vaccine. Clones were sequenced by immunoSEQ multiplex PCR, and TCRdb holds only the in-frame ones, with some missing. This repertoire shows roughly 120,000 clones, over 75% found once; its top ten account for approximately 4%. The sequencing here drew on peripheral blood, taken on day 0 of MenACWY control vaccination. These receptor sequences come from an adult in good health.

The rearrangement uses TRBV5-1 and TRBJ2-5; 9 bases agree with TRBD2. Germline loops: CDR1 SGHRS, CDR2 YFSETQ. After removal of 2 bases from V and 5 bases from J, the junction contained 7 bases not matched to a gene. The CDR3 loop spans 15 amino acids. This CDR3 reads CASSFSGGLGETQYF. In DNA form, the CDR3 reads TGCGCCAGCAGCTTTAGCGGGGGCCTTGGGGAGACCCAGTACTTC.

V and J are TRBV2 and TRBJ1-1; TRBD1 matches 8 bases. The CDR3 has 16 amino acids. V gave up 4 bases and J gave up 11 bases; unmatched junction bases: 18. Germline V gene lookup returns CDR1 SNHLY and CDR2 FYNNEI. For the CDR3, the DNA is TGTGCCAGCAGTGGAACAGGTTGGGACAGGAGCGTTGAGGCTTTCTTT. Translated: CASSGTGWDRSVEAFF.

V usage is TRBV28 and J usage is TRBJ1-2; 7 bases align to TRBD1. Germline V CDR1 and CDR2: MDHEN, SYDVKM. This CDR3 has 15 residues. After removal of 5 bases from V and 0 bases from J, the junction contained 6 bases not matched to a gene. For the CDR3, the DNA is TGTGCCAGCAGTCCCAGGGGGAGTACTAACTATGGCTACACCTTC. This translates into CASSPRGSTNYGYTF.

The V call is TRBV28, the J call TRBJ2-7; possibly TRBD2 for D (7 bases). V lost 2 bases, J lost 4 bases, and 15 bases lay in between. The CDR3 contains 15 residues. CDR1 and CDR2 (germline): MDHEN, SYDVKM. The CDR3 DNA reads TGTGCCAGCAGTTTACCCGGGGGGCCCTCTTACGAGCAGTACTTC. This encodes CASSLPGGPSYEQYF.

J is TRBJ1-6 and V is TRBV19, with TRBD1 as a possible D gene (6 bases). The CDR3 runs 16 residues. Germline V gene lookup returns CDR1 LNHDA and CDR2 SQIVND (reference sequence). Trimming cost V 6 bases and J 7 bases, with 19 bases left between them. The CDR3 bases are TGTGCCAGTAGAGTACAGGGAATTAGGCTAAATTCACCCCTCCACTTT. Amino acids: CASRVQGIRLNSPLHF.

The chain has TRBV24-1 and TRBJ2-1; 8 bases are shared with TRBD2. Trimming at V came to 3 bases and at J to 4 bases, leaving 4 bases not matched to a gene. Germline CDR1 KGHDR, CDR2 SFDVKD. The CDR3 consists of 15 residues. CDR3 loop: CATSDRTSRYNEQFF. The CDR3 nucleotides are TGTGCCACCAGTGATAGGACTAGCAGATACAATGAGCAGTTCTTC.

V and J are TRBV5-4 and TRBJ1-2, with 7 bases identical to TRBD1. Germline trimming cut 0 bases from V and 6 bases from J; bases unmatched to any gene: 5. Per germline, CDR1 SGHNT and CDR2 YYREEE (reference sequence). The CDR3 has 14 amino acids. The CDR3 here is CASSLEQGGNGYTF. For the CDR3, the DNA is TGTGCCAGCAGCTTGGAGCAGGGGGGTAATGGCTACACCTTC.

This clone showed up just once. The chain's CDR3 is CASSPDRRVTDTQYF. Here the CDR3 DNA reads TGTGCCAGCAGCCCCGACAGGCGGGTCACAGATACGCAGTATTTT. The chain has TRBV9 and TRBJ2-3; perhaps TRBD1 as D (6 bases). The V end lost 4 bases, the J end lost 2 bases, and 14 bases lay between the germline ends. Germline CDR1 SGDLS, CDR2 YYNGEE. CDR3 length equals 15 residues.